This T cell receptor (beta chain) came from a study of blood T cell repertoires in COVID-19. Looking at the study overall: Collection of acute and convalescent COVID-19 samples took place in the United States, Italy and Spain.

Source study methods: Estimated nucleated cell counts came from reference gene primer amplification. The data were produced by immunoSEQ multiplex PCR, yet TCRdb's version contains in-frame clones alone and is incomplete. V, J and clone size are taken as reported in that table, and D and trimming were inferred from the DNA itself. The table has 200,000 to 250,000 clones, roughly 88% seen once; the top ten hold around 2%. This clone was recorded once. The junction had 14 bases not matched to a gene; V was cut back by 0 bases and J by 9 bases. CDR1 and CDR2 from the germline V gene are MRHNA and SNTAGT. The CDR3 contains 18 residues.

The receptor's source is a man aged 30 to 39 who had recovered from COVID-19. The rearrangement links TRBV6-4 to TRBJ1-2; 12 nucleotides align to TRBD1. Sequencing input: peripheral blood. The CDR3 nucleotides are TGTGCCAGCAGTGACTCCGGCGAGGCGGGACAGGGGGCAGGAAGCTACACCTTC. As protein: CASSDSGEAGQGAGSYTF.